This T cell receptor beta chain emerged from a study of blood T cells in healthy people across ages. Germline V gene lookup returns CDR1 SGHKS and CDR2 YYEKEE (reference sequence). V was cut by 1 base and J by 10 bases, with 15 bases left in between. The CDR3 is 14 amino acids. Of note for this clonotype: This may stem from a read error, because a much larger clone lies one nucleotide away.

PCR was performed a second time for roughly 7 to 11 cycles using a sample-barcoded 5' primer and a J-beta primer mix. TCRdb re-derived calls from the 5' RACE reads in MiXCR, one entry per CDR3 protein. The sample lists 600,000 to 850,000 distinct CDR3 sequences, roughly 45% occurring once. The sample taken for sequencing was blood. This sequence joins TRBV5-5 and TRBJ2-1, with a tentative D call TRBD2 (6 bases). The sequence was obtained from a woman aged 55 to 70 in good health. The CDR3 spells CASSLPQGGYEQFF. For the CDR3, the DNA is TGTGCCAGCAGCTTGCCGCAGGGAGGTTACGAGCAGTTCTTC.